This TCR beta chain was recovered during a study of blood T cell repertoires in COVID-19. TCRdb's table, derived via immunoSEQ multiplex PCR, lists solely in-frame clones and lacks some. This sample carries approximately 180,000 clones, approximately 79% of them seen once, and the ten largest clones take about 26%. This CDR3 spans 13 amino acids. V lost 8 bases and J lost 2, with 9 bases in between. Germline-derived CDR1 and CDR2 are MNHEY and SVGAGI. This chain uses TRBV6-5 with TRBJ2-2; no clear D. This clonotype originated in a woman aged 70-85 years with acute or convalescent COVID-19. Sequenced sample: peripheral blood. CDR3 DNA: TGTGCCAGCGGCGGCCATAACACCGGGGAGCTGTTTTTT. Protein sequence: CASGGHNTGELFF.